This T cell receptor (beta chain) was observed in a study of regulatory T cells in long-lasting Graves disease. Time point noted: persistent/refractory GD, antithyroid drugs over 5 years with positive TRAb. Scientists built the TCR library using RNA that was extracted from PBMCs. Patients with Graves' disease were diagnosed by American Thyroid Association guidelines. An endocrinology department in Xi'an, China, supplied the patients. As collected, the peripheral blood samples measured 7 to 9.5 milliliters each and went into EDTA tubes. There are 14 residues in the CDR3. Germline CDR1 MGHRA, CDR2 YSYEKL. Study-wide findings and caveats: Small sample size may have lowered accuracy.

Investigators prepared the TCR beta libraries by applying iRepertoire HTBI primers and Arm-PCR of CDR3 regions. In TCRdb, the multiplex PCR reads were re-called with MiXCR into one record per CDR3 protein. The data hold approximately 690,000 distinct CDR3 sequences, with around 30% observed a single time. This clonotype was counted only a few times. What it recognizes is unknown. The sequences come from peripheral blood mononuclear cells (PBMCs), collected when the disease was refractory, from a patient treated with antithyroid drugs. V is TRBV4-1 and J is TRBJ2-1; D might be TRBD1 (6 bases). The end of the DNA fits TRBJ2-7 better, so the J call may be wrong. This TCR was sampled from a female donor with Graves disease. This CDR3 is CASSQDSGAYEQYF. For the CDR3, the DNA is TGCGCCAGCAGCCAAGACTCAGGGGCCTACGAGCAGTACTTC.